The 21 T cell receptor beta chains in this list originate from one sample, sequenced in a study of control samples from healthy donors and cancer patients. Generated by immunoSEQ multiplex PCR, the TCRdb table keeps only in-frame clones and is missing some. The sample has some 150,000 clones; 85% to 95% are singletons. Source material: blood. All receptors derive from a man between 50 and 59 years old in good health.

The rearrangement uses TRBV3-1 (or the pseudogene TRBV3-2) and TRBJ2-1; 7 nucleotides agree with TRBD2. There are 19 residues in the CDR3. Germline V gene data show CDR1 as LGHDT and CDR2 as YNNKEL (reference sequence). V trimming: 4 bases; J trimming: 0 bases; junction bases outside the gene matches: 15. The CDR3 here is CASSLFFPTSASSYNEQFF. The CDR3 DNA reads TGTGCCAGCAGCCTTTTTTTCCCCACTAGCGCGAGCTCCTACAATGAGCAGTTCTTC.

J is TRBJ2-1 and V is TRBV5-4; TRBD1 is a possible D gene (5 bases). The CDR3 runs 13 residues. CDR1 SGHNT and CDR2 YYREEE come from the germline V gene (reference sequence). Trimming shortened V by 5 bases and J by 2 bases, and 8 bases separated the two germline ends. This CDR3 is CASRQDTYNEQFF. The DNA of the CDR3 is TGTGCCAGCAGACAGGACACCTACAATGAGCAGTTCTTC.

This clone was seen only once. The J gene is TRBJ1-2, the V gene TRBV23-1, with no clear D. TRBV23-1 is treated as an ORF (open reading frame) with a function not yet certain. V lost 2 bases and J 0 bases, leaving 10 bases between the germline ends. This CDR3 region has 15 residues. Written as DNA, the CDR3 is TGCGCCAGCAGTCAAAGGCGACCCGCTAACTATGGCTACACCTTC. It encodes CASSQRRPANYGYTF.

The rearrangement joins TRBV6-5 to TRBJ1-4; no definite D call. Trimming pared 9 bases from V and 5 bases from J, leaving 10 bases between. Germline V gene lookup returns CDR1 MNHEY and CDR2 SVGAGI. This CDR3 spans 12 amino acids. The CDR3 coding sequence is TGTGCCAGAGGACCGCGAAATGAAAAACTGTTTTTT. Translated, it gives CARGPRNEKLFF.

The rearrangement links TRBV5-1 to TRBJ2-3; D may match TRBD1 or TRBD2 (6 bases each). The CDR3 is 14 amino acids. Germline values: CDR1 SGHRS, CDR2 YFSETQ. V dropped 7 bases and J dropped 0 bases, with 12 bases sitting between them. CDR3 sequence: CASSQGTSTDTQYF. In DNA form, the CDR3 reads TGCGCCAGCTCGCAGGGGACTAGCACAGATACGCAGTATTTT.

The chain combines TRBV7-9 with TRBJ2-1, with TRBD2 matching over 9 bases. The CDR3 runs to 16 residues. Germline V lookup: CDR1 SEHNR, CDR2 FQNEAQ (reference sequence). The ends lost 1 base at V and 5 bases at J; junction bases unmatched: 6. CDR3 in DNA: TGTGCCAGCAGCTTAGTAGGTAGCGGGAGTCACAATGAGCAGTTCTTC. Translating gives CASSLVGSGSHNEQFF.

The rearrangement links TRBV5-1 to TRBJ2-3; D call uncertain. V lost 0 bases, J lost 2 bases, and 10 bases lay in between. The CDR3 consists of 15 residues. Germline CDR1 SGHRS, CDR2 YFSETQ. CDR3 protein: CASSLAGGSTDTQYF. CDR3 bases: TGCGCCAGCAGCTTGGCCGGCGGTTCCACAGATACGCAGTATTTT.

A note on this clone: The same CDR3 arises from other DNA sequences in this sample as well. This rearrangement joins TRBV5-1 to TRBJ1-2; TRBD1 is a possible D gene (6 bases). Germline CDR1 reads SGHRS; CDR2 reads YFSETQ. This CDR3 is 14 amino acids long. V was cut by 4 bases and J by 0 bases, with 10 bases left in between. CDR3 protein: CASSIDRTNYGYTF. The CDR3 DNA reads TGCGCCAGCAGCATCGACAGGACTAACTATGGCTACACCTTC.

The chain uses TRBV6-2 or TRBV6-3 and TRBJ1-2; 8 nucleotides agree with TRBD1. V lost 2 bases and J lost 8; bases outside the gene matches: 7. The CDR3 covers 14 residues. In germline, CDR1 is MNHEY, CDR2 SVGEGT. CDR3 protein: CASSYQDRVFGYTF. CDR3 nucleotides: TGTGCCAGCAGTTACCAGGACAGGGTGTTCGGCTACACCTTC.

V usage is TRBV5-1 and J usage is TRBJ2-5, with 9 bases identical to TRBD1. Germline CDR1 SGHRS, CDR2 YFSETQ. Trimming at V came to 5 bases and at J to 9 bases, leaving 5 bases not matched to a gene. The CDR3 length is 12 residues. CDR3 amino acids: CASRRDREAQYF. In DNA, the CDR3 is TGCGCCAGCAGAAGGGACAGGGAGGCCCAGTACTTC.

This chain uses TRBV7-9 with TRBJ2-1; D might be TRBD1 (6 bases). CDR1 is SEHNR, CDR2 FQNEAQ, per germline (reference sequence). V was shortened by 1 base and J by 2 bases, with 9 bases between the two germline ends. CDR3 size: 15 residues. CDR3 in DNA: TGTGCCAGCAGCTTAGGGGGGCAGCCCTACAATGAGCAGTTCTTC. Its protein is CASSLGGQPYNEQFF.

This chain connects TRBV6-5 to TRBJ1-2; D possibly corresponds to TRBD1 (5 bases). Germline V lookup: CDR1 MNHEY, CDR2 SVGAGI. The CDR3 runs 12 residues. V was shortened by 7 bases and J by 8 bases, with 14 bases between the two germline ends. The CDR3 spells CASMSGKAGYTF. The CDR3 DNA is TGTGCCAGCATGTCAGGGAAAGCAGGCTACACCTTC.

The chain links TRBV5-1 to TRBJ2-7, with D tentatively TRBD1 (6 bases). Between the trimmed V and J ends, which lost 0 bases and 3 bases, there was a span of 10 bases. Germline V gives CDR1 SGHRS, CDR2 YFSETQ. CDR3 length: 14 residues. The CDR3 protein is CASSLDQGGYEQYF. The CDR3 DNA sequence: TGCGCCAGCAGCTTGGACCAAGGGGGCTACGAGCAGTACTTC.

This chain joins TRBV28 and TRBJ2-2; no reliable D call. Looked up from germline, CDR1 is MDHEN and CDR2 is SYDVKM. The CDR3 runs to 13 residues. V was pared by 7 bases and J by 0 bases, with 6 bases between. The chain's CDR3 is CASKETNTGELFF. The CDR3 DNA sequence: TGTGCCAGCAAGGAGACGAACACCGGGGAGCTGTTTTTT.

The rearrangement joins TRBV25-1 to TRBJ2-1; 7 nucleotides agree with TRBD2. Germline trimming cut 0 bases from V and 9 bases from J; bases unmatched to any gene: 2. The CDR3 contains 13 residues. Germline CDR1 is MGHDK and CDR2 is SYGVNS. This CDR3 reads CASSEYGEGEQFF. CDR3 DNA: TGTGCCAGCAGTGAATATGGGGAGGGTGAGCAGTTCTTC.

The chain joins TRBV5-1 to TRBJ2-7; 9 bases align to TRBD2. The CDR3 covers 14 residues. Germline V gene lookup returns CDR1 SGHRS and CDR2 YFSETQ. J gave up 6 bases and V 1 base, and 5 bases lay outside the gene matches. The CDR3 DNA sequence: TGCGCCAGCAGCTTGTCGCGGGAGGGGGGCGAGCAGTACTTC. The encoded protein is CASSLSREGGEQYF.

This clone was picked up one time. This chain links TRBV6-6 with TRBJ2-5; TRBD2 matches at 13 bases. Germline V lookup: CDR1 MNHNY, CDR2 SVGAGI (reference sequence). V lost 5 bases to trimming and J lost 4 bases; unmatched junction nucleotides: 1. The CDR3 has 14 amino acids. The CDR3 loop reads CASSRTSGGETQYF. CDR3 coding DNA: TGTGCCAGCAGTCGGACTAGCGGGGGAGAGACCCAGTACTTC.

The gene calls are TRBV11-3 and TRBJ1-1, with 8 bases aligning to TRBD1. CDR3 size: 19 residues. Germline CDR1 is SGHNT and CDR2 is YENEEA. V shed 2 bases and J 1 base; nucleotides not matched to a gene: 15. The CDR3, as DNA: TGTGCCAGCAGCTTATTGTTATTTGAAGACAGGGGAAAGAACACTGAAGCTTTCTTT. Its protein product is CASSLLLFEDRGKNTEAFF. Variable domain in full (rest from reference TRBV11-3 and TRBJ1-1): EAGVVQSPRYKIIEKKQPVAFWCNPISGHNTLYWYLQNLGQGPELLIRYENEEAVDDSQLPKDRFSAERLKGVDSTLKIQPAELGDSAVYLCASSLLLFEDRGKNTEAFFGQGTRLTVV.

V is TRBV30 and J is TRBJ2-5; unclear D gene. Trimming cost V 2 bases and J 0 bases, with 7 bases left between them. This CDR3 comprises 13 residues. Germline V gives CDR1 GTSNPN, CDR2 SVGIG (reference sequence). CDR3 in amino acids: CAWSFQNQETQYF. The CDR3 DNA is TGTGCCTGGAGTTTTCAGAACCAAGAGACCCAGTACTTC. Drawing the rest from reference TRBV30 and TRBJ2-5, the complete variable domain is SQTIHQWPATLVQPVGSPLSLECTVEGTSNPNLYWYRQAAGRGLQLLFYSVGIGQISSEVPQNLSASRPQDRQFILSSKKLLLSDSGFYLCAWSFQNQETQYFGPGTRLLVL.

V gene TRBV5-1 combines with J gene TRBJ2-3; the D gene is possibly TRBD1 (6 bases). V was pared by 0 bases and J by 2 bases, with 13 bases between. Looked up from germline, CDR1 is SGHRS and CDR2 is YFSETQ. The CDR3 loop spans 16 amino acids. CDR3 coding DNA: TGCGCCAGCAGCTTGGGGACAGTAAAGACCACAGATACGCAGTATTTT. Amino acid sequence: CASSLGTVKTTDTQYF.

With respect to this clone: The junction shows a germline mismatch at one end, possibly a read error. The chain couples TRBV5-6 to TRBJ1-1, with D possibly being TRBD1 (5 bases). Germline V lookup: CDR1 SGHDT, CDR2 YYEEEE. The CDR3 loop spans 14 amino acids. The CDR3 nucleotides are TGTGCCAGCAGGACCCAGGGTGTGAAGACTGAAGCTTTCTTT. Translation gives CASRTQGVKTEAFF. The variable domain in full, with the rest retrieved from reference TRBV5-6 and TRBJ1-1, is DAGVTQSPTHLIKTRGQQVTLRCSPKSGHDTVSWYQQALGQGPQFIFQYYEEEERQRGNFPDRFSGHQFPNYSSELNVNALLLGDSALYLCASRTQGVKTEAFFGQGTRLTVV.